This T cell receptor (beta chain) was profiled in a study of control samples from healthy donors and cancer patients. This CDR3 contains 13 residues. Trimming took 0 bases from V and 11 from J, leaving 13 bases between them. Germline CDR1 SEHNR, CDR2 FQNEAQ (reference sequence). Profiling relied on immunoSEQ multiplex PCR, and the TCRdb table lists in-frame clones only, not all of them. This table holds under 300,000 clones, roughly 82% found once. The chain employs TRBV7-9 and TRBJ1-2; D uncertain. The TCR was taken from an older woman with lung cancer. The sample comprised PBMCs. CDR3 loop: CASSLASGRGYTF. The CDR3, as DNA: TGTGCCAGCAGCTTAGCTTCCGGCCGGGGATACACCTTC.